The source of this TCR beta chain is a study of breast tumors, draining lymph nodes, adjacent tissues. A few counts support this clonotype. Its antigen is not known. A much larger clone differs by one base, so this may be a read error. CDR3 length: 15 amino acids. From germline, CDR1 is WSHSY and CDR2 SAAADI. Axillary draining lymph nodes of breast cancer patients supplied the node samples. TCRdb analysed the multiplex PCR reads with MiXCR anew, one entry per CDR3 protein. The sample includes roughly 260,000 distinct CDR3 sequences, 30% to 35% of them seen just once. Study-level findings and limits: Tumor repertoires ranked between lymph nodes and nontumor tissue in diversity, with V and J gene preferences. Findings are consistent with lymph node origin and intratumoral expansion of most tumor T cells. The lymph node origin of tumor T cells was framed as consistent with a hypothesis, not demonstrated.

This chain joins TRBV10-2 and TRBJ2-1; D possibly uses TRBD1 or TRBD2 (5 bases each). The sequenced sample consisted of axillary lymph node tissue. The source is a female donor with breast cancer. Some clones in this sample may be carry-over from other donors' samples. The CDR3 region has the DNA TGCGCCAGCAGGAGCTCAGGGAGCTCCTACAATGAGCGGTTCTTC. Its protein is CASRSSGSSYNERFF.